This T cell receptor beta chain originates from a study of blood T cell repertoires in COVID-19. Study background: Acute-phase and convalescent COVID-19 samples originated in the United States, Italy and Spain. T cells, B-cell-depleted T cells, or PBMCs provided the cDNA or gDNA that served as material.

Original handling: Researchers report that nucleated cell counts were estimated from reference gene primer amplification. TCRdb keeps only in-frame clones here, not all; method: immunoSEQ multiplex PCR. V and J calls and clone size follow that table, whereas D and trimming were derived from the DNA. The top ten clones hold 5.5% to 8% of a sample with 44,000 or so clones, 55% to 75% of them seen once. Germline values: CDR1 SQVTM, CDR2 ANQGSEA. With 3 bases removed from V and 4 bases from J, the gap between germline ends came to 9 bases. CDR3 size: 12 residues. This rearrangement joins TRBV29-1 to TRBJ2-5; D uncertain. This TCR was recovered from an elderly man with acute or convalescent COVID-19. The sequencing sample was made of peripheral blood. The CDR3 nucleotides read TGCAGCGTTGACCGCACTCTAGAGACCCAGTACTTC. It is translated as CSVDRTLETQYF.